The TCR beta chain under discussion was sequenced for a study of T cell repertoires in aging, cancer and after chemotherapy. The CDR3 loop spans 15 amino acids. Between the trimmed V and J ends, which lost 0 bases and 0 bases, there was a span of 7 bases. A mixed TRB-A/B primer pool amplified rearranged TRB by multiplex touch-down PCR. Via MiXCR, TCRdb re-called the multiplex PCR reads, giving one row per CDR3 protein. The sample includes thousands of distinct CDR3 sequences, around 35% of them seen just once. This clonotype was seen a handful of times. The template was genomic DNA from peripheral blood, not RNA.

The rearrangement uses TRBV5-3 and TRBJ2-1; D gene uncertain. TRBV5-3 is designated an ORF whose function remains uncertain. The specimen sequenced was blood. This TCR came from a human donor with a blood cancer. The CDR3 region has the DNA TGTGCCAGAAGCTTGGAGGCAGTCTCCTACAATGAGCAGTTCTTC. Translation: CARSLEAVSYNEQFF.